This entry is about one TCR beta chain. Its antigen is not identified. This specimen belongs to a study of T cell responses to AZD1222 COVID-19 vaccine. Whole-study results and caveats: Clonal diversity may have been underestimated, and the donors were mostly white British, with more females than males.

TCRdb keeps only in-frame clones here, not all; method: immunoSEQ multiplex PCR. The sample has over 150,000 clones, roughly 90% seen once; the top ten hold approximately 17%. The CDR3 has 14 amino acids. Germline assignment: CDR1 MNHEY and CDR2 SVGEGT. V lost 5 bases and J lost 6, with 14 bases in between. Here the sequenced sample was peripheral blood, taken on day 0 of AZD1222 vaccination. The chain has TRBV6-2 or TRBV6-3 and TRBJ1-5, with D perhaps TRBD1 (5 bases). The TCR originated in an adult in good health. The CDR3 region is CASSTTATSQPQHF. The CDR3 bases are TGTGCCAGCAGTACGACAGCCACGTCTCAGCCCCAGCATTTT.